This T cell receptor (beta chain) was captured in a study of blood T cells in healthy people across ages (dated by TCRdb to the mid-2010s). In terms of the full investigation: Template switching captured roughly one uniquely barcoded TCR beta cDNA molecule per two T cells in model experiments. To track age-related changes in TCR beta repertoire diversity, the study relied on deep sequencing normalized with unique cDNA molecular identifiers. For two donors (one aged 18 to 30 and one aged 80 or older), the study analyzed two additional independent replicas of 1 million unique cDNA reads from the same blood draw. The donors were split into four age groups: young (average around 15 years), middle-aged (roughly 40), aged (approximately 60) and long-lived (approximately 80). To avoid experimental bias, donors of different ages were spread randomly across the sequencing lanes. Overall study results and their limits: Since profiling was done on bulk unsorted PBMCs, naive and antigen-experienced compartments could not be conclusively compared. As age increased, observed TCR beta diversity per million T cells dropped in a roughly linear way, and a significant reduction was already evident by age about 40. Compared with the aged group, more naive CD4+ T cells, fewer expanded clones and increased TCR diversity were shown by the long-lived group, suggesting age selection. Estimates of total diversity based on one million sequenced T cells were regarded as lower bounds and as underestimates. The CMV infection status of donors was not known, potentially confounding age-related changes in expanded clonotypes. The percentage of naive T cells measured by flow cytometry correlated strongly with observed TCR beta diversity.

The 39 donors, aged about 6 to 95 years, were systemically healthy Caucasian individuals from Russia. Ten milliliters of peripheral blood were drawn from each donor into EDTA-treated Vacutainer tubes. PBMCs were isolated by Ficoll-Paque density-gradient centrifugation, with at least 6 million obtained per sample. Trizol reagent was used to extract total RNA from the PBMCs, yielding at least 6 micrograms per sample. For every donor, an aliquot of PBMCs went through flow cytometry to measure the percentages of naive CD45RAhigh/CD27high T cells. After removal of 6 bases from V and 8 bases from J, the junction retains 12 bases not matched to a gene. In the germline V gene (reference sequence), CDR1 corresponds to LNHNV and CDR2 to YYDKDF. From cysteine to phenylalanine, the CDR3 is 15 amino acids long. Only CDR3 DNA remains: 45 bases, in frame from the first base. Library preparation used 5' RACE. Sequencing was carried out with an Illumina HiSeq 2500. A second PCR of about 7 to 12 cycles was performed with a sample-barcoded 5' primer and a J-beta primer mix. A template-switch 5' adaptor carrying 12 random nucleotides introduced a unique molecular identifier onto each TCR beta cDNA molecule. At least 2.5 million CDR3-containing paired-end reads were obtained from each sample. The Mint cDNA synthesis kit, primed by a TRBC-specific oligonucleotide, was used to synthesize first-strand cDNA from all RNA. All cDNA was treated with uracil-DNA glycosylase and then went through a first 18-cycle PCR with the universal primers M1SS and BC2_uni_R. As for the authors' bioinformatics: For normalization, 1 million high-quality reads, each with a distinct molecular identifier, were randomly selected from each sample. Reads sharing molecular identifiers were discarded rather than binned into consensus sequences. MiTCR, run with a Q25 quality threshold and the strictest error-elimination algorithm, handled CDR3 identification, clonotype clustering and error correction. A nonparametric unseen species model using Euler transformation provided a lower-bound estimate of total TCR beta diversity. TCRdb's own reprocessing of the public reads used fastp at Q25 and MiXCR and kept productive beta chains. For every CDR3 protein sequence, its rows merge into one entry that carries the most common genes and DNA. The V and J calls here are based on TCRdb, not the publication. This sample is represented by about 670,000 distinct CDR3 sequences; more than 45% of them were singletons. The ten largest clones add up to 13% of the sample.

This clonotype was observed once. The clone's antigen remains unknown. Nothing much larger sits one base from this clone, and base qualities are not available. One read offers little support. The rearrangement joined TRBV15 to TRBJ2-1, and TRBD1 matches 8 of the central bases. This receptor was taken from a woman of 80 years or more in good health. The sequenced sample consisted of blood. The sequenced DNA is TGTGCCACCAGTACAGGGGGAAGAACAGCGGATGAGCAGTTCTTC. This translates into CATSTGGRTADEQFF. Joined to the reference TRBV15 and TRBJ2-1 proteins, this CDR3 gives the full variable domain: DAMVIQNPRYQVTQFGKPVTLSCSQTLNHNVMYWYQQKSSQAPKLLFHYYDKDFNNEADTPDNFQSRRPNTSFCFLDIRSPGLGDTAMYLCATSTGGRTADEQFFGPGTRLTVL.